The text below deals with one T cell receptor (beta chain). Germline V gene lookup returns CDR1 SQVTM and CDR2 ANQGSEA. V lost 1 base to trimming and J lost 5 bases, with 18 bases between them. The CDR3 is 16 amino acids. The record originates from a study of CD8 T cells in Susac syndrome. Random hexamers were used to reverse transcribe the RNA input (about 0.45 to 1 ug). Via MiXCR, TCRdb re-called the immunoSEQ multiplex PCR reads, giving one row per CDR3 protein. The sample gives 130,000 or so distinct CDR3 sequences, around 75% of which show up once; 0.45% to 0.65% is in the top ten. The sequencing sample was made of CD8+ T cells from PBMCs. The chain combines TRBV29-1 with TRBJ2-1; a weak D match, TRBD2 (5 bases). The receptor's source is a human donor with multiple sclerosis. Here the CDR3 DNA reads TGCAGCGTTGAAGCCGTCCGCAAGCGGTTCCACAATGAGCAGTTCTTC. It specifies CSVEAVRKRFHNEQFF.